The entry below describes one T cell receptor beta chain. Its antigen is as yet unknown. No fewer than 7 million PBMCs went into each sample. A second 7 to 11 cycle PCR used barcoded and J-beta primers. Every cDNA molecule carried a tag from a template-switch adaptor bearing 12 random nucleotides. TCRdb itself ran the 5' RACE reads through MiXCR, one entry per CDR3 protein. The repertoire holds about 640,000 distinct CDR3 sequences, approximately 30% seen once, with approximately 14% in the top ten. Germline CDR1 DFQATT, CDR2 SNEGSKA (reference sequence). The CDR3 consists of 13 residues. V dropped 6 bases and J dropped 0 bases, with 11 bases sitting between them. The sample comes from a study of blood T cells in healthy people across ages. Study-wide findings and caveats: TCR beta diversity correlated strongly with naive T cell percentage. Both higher diversity and more naive CD4+ cells marked long-lived donors when set against aged donors.

Sample: blood. The chain uses TRBV20-1 and TRBJ1-1; D call uncertain. The TCR originated in a woman older than 75 in good health. CDR3 nucleotides: TGCAGTGCGAAACTTTCCCTGAACACTGAAGCTTTCTTT. Translating it yields CSAKLSLNTEAFF.